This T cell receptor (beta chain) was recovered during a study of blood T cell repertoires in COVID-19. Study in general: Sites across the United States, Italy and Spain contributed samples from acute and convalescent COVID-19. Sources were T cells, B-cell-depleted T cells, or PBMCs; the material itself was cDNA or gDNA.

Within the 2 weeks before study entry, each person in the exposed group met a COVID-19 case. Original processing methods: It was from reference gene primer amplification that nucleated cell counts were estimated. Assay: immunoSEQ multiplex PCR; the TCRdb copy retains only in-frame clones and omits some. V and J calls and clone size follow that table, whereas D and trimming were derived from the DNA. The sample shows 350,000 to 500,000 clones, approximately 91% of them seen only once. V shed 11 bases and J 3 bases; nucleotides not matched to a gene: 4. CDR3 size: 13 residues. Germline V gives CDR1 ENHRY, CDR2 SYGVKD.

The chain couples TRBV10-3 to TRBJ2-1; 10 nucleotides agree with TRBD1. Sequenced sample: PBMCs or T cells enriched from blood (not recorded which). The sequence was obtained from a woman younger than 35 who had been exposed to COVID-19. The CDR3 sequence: CAGGTGDYNEQFF. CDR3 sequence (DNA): TGTGCCGGCGGGACAGGGGACTACAATGAGCAGTTCTTC.